This T cell receptor beta chain appears in the sequencing data of a study of chemoradiotherapy in HPV16-positive cancers. Germline CDR1 and CDR2: SEHNR and FQNEAQ (reference sequence). The CDR3 consists of 11 residues. Trimming removed 2 bases from V and 4 bases from J, with 3 bases in between. Here immunoSEQ multiplex PCR was the method, and the copy in TCRdb shows in-frame clones only, minus some. The sample has some 34,000 clones; about nine tenths are singletons. This chain connects TRBV7-9 to TRBJ2-7; D ambiguous. Sequencing used blood, obtained from a patient who underwent chemoradiotherapy. The source is a human donor with HPV-associated anogenital cancer. CDR3 sequence (DNA): TGTGCCAGCAGCTTACGATACGAGCAGTACTTC. Its protein is CASSLRYEQYF.